This T cell receptor (beta chain) was identified during a study of T cell responses to AZD1222 COVID-19 vaccine. Study observations and caveats: At 160-218 and 743-854, vaccine-associated CD4 TCRs were dominant, and they spanned spike. It was only after the peak T cell response that any repertoires were sampled. Just a handful of people given AZD1222 tested seropositive at baseline. Donors skewed white British and female; clonal diversity was possibly underestimated.

Generated by immunoSEQ multiplex PCR, the TCRdb table keeps only in-frame clones and is missing some. The table records around 73,000 clones, roughly 87% of them present only once. About this clone itself: The antigen is not known.

The source was peripheral blood, collected 28 days after the second AZD1222 dose. This clonotype was obtained from an adult who received the AZD1222 COVID-19 vaccine.

In DNA, the CDR3 is TGTGCCAGCAGCTTAGAGGGGCCTGAGACCCAGTACTTC. Translation: CASSLEGPETQYF. The rearrangement joins TRBV7-8 to TRBJ2-5, with D possibly being TRBD1 (5 bases). Germline-derived CDR1 and CDR2 are SGHVS and FQNEAQ. The CDR3 length is 13 residues. The V end lost 1 base, the J end lost 5 bases, and 8 bases lay between the germline ends.